Below, one TCR beta chain is given with its context. Its binding antigen is unknown. Per-base qualities were not stored, and no clone one base away is much larger. The entry originates in a study of T cell repertoires in cytomegalovirus infection (dated by TCRdb to about 2019). About the investigation overall: Donor HLA type was relevant to the analysis, as public TCR beta signatures indicated carriage of CMV infection together with the matching HLA type.

The germline V gene encodes CDR1 SGHRS and CDR2 YFSETQ. V loses 3 bases, J loses 5 bases, and the germline ends lie 9 bases apart. The CDR3 contains 14 residues, cysteine and phenylalanine counted. Only the CDR3 region is kept as DNA, spanning 42 bases read in frame from base 1. Results the study describes overall, beyond this receptor: The ex vivo response was dominated by HLA-C-restricted CMV-specific TCR beta clonotypes, and the single most frequent clonotype in two of eight donors was supplied by these HLA-C-restricted clonotypes. Carriers of CMV infection plus the relevant HLA type were discriminated by the cumulative frequency of public TCR beta family members in the study cohort and in an independent approximately 360-donor cohort.

Data came from an Illumina HiSeq 1500. The public reads were quality trimmed at Q25 with fastp and then assembled into clones with MiXCR by TCRdb, keeping productive beta chains. Rows with one shared CDR3 protein collapse into an entry with the most common genes and DNA. This sample is represented by under 850,000 distinct CDR3 sequences; less than 40% of them were singletons. Around 2.8% of the sample is in the top ten clones. The rearranged chain carries TRBV5-1 and TRBJ1-6, with TRBD1 perhaps the D gene, on 5 matching bases. Material: PBMCs. The TCR was taken from a human donor in good health (CMV status not recorded). Some clones in this sample may be carry-over from other donors' samples. This receptor carries the CDR3 CASSWDGHNSPLHF. The DNA sequence follows: TGCGCCAGCAGCTGGGACGGCCATAATTCACCCCTCCACTTT.